Shown below are 29 T cell receptor beta chains from a single sample sequenced in a study of PD-L1 blockade in urothelial cancer. The table came from immunoSEQ multiplex PCR; TCRdb's copy has only in-frame clones and leaves some out. The repertoire holds approximately 71,000 clones, with about 89% as singletons. Here the sequenced sample was PBMCs, taken around atezolizumab (anti-PD-L1) treatment. These receptors were obtained from a man between 60 and 75 years old with urothelial cancer.

This clone was observed a few times. The CDR3 region has the DNA TGTGCTAGTGGTTTGGTACTCGGGGTAGCCACTGAAGCTTTCTTT. Translated: CASGLVLGVATEAFF. The J gene is TRBJ1-1, the V gene TRBV12-5; D gene unclear. This CDR3 has 15 residues. The germline gives CDR1 LGHNT, CDR2 FRNRAP. Trimming took 0 bases from V and 4 from J, leaving 12 bases between them.

V is TRBV7-9 and J is TRBJ2-5; 7 bases line up with TRBD1. CDR3 length equals 13 residues. From germline, CDR1 is SEHNR and CDR2 FQNEAQ (reference sequence). With V trimmed by 5 bases and J by 5 bases, 5 bases remained unmatched. CDR3 amino acids: CASSQGGRETQYF. As DNA, the CDR3 is TGTGCCAGCAGCCAAGGGGGCAGGGAGACCCAGTACTTC.

V gene TRBV2 combines with J gene TRBJ1-1; D is unresolved. The germline V gene encodes CDR1 SNHLY and CDR2 FYNNEI. V was cut by 2 bases and J by 0 bases, with 13 bases left in between. The CDR3 extends over 16 amino acids. CDR3 sequence reads: CASSERAAELNTEAFF. The CDR3 DNA reads as TGTGCCAGCAGTGAAAGAGCGGCGGAATTGAACACTGAAGCTTTCTTT.

The CDR3 region has the DNA TGCGCCAGCATGGAGGGACTAGCGACAACTTCCAACTACAATGAGCAGTTCTTC. This encodes CASMEGLATTSNYNEQFF. The V gene is TRBV4-1, the J gene TRBJ2-1; 10 bases agree with TRBD2. V shed 7 bases, J shed 3 bases, and the junction held 15 bases outside the gene matches. Germline-derived CDR1 and CDR2 are MGHRA and YSYEKL. The CDR3 consists of 18 residues.

This chain uses TRBV2 with TRBJ2-1; 8 nucleotides agree with TRBD2. CDR1 is SNHLY, CDR2 FYNNEI, per germline. This CDR3 comprises 18 residues. Trimming at V came to 1 base and at J to 6 bases, leaving 14 bases not matched to a gene. The CDR3 region has the DNA TGTGCCAGCAGTGAAGTTCGAGCGGGAGCTCCCAGTGGCAATGAGCAGTTCTTC. It specifies CASSEVRAGAPSGNEQFF.

The rearrangement uses TRBV28 and TRBJ1-3, with D perhaps matching TRBD1 (5 bases). Germline V gives CDR1 MDHEN, CDR2 SYDVKM. This CDR3 contains 14 residues. V lost 5 bases and J 0 bases, leaving 8 bases between the germline ends. In DNA, the CDR3 is TGTGCCAGCAGTAGACAGTTCTCTGGAAACACCATATATTTT. It codes for CASSRQFSGNTIYF. Full variable domain (rest looked up from reference TRBV28 and TRBJ1-3): DVKVTQSSRYLVKRTGEKVFLECVQDMDHENMFWYRQDPGLGLRLIYFSYDVKMKEKGDIPEGYSVSREKKERFSLILESASTNQTSMYLCASSRQFSGNTIYFGEGSWLTVV.

This rearrangement joins TRBV5-6 to TRBJ1-2, with TRBD1 matching 8 bases. Trimming removed 7 bases from V and 8 bases from J; junction bases left unmatched: 13. Germline lookup yields CDR1 SGHDT and CDR2 YYEEEE. The CDR3 is 14 amino acids. CDR3 amino acids: CASRRWDRLNGYTF. The CDR3, as DNA: TGTGCCAGCCGCCGATGGGACAGGTTGAACGGCTACACCTTC.

The rearrangement uses TRBV4-2 and TRBJ2-5; TRBD2 matches 11 bases. Germline lookup yields CDR1 LGHNA and CDR2 YNFKEQ. The CDR3 has 20 amino acids. With 4 bases clipped from V and 2 bases from J, the junction kept 18 bases outside the gene matches. CDR3 in amino acids: CASSLRPYSGGGLPQETQYF. CDR3 DNA: TGTGCCAGCAGCCTACGACCGTATAGCGGGGGGGGTCTTCCGCAAGAGACCCAGTACTTC.

V gene TRBV4-2 combines with J gene TRBJ1-6, with unresolved D. Looked up from germline, CDR1 is LGHNA and CDR2 is YNFKEQ. The CDR3 is 19 amino acids. The V end was cut by 0 bases, the J end by 0 bases, with 15 bases between. The CDR3 region has the DNA TGTGCCAGCAGCCAAGATGGCACAGCCACGAGCTCCTATAATTCACCCCTCCACTTT. Its protein product is CASSQDGTATSSYNSPLHF.

V usage is TRBV6-6 and J usage is TRBJ1-1; D is perhaps TRBD1 (6 bases). Trimming took off 7 bases at V and 7 bases at J, with 16 bases between the two ends. Germline V gene sequence: CDR1 MNHNY, CDR2 SVGAGI (reference sequence). The CDR3 spans 13 residues. The CDR3 nucleotides read TGTGCCAGCAACCTACAGGGACCGAATGAAGCTTTCTTT. Translating it yields CASNLQGPNEAFF.

The rearrangement joins TRBV10-3 to TRBJ1-4; D ambiguous. Germline CDR1 and CDR2: ENHRY and SYGVKD. The CDR3 length is 12 residues. V was trimmed by 3 bases and J by 8 bases, leaving 7 bases between them. In nucleotides, the CDR3 is TGTGCCATCAGTGATCGGGAGGAAAAACTGTTTTTT. It is translated as CAISDREEKLFF.

The V call is TRBV2, the J call TRBJ2-1; D not certain. The CDR3 spans 16 residues. The V gene's germline CDR1 is SNHLY and CDR2 FYNNEI. The V gene lost 1 base and the J gene lost 2 bases, with 12 bases spanning the gap. For the CDR3, the DNA is TGTGCCAGCAGTGAAGGGCCAGGCAGGCCCTACAATGAGCAGTTCTTC. Translation gives CASSEGPGRPYNEQFF.

This rearrangement joins TRBV19 to TRBJ2-5, with 8 bases that match TRBD1. Germline V gene data show CDR1 as LNHDA and CDR2 as SQIVND (reference sequence). This CDR3 contains 14 residues. V was clipped by 8 bases and J by 2 bases; unmatched bases: 7. The DNA of the CDR3 is TGTGCCAGTGGGAACCACAGGGGGCAAGAGACCCAGTACTTC. Amino acid sequence: CASGNHRGQETQYF.

The chain employs TRBV5-6 and TRBJ1-6, with D perhaps matching TRBD1 (5 bases). The CDR3 consists of 13 residues. The germline V and J ends were trimmed by 4 bases and 7 bases, with 9 bases remaining between them. The germline V gene encodes CDR1 SGHDT and CDR2 YYEEEE. For the CDR3, the DNA is TGTGCCAGCAGCCGAGACAGAAATTCACCCCTCCACTTT. It is translated as CASSRDRNSPLHF.

V is TRBV6-5 and J is TRBJ1-1, with D perhaps TRBD1 (5 bases). The V gene's germline CDR1 is MNHEY and CDR2 SVGAGI. V lost 11 bases to trimming and J lost 0 bases, with 16 bases between them. CDR3 length: 14 residues. The CDR3 nucleotides read TGTGCCTCCCAACCGGGGGGAATGAACACTGAAGCTTTCTTT. It is translated as CASQPGGMNTEAFF.

The chain links TRBV28 to TRBJ2-6; no firm D call. Germline CDR1 MDHEN, CDR2 SYDVKM. This CDR3 has 15 residues. The ends were cut back, 2 bases at V and 2 bases at J, with 7 bases in the middle. The CDR3 region is CASSLGLPGANVLTF. The CDR3, as DNA: TGTGCCAGCAGTTTAGGGCTTCCTGGGGCCAACGTCCTGACTTTC. Looking up the rest from reference TRBV28 and TRBJ2-6 gives the full variable domain: DVKVTQSSRYLVKRTGEKVFLECVQDMDHENMFWYRQDPGLGLRLIYFSYDVKMKEKGDIPEGYSVSREKKERFSLILESASTNQTSMYLCASSLGLPGANVLTFGAGSRLTVL.

The chain carries TRBV5-1 and TRBJ2-3; D is ambiguous. The CDR3 is 15 residues long. V was pared by 4 bases and J by 4 bases, with 16 bases between. The germline gives CDR1 SGHRS, CDR2 YFSETQ. CDR3 in DNA: TGCGCCAGCAGCGTCGGAGCAATAGGATCAGATACGCAGTATTTT. It translates to CASSVGAIGSDTQYF.

The chain recombines TRBV5-1 with TRBJ1-1; possible D gene TRBD1, 6 bases. CDR3 length: 16 amino acids. In germline, CDR1 is SGHRS, CDR2 YFSETQ. Trimming took 0 bases from V and 1 from J, leaving 13 bases between them. CDR3 sequence (DNA): TGCGCCAGCAGCTTGGAACGGGGGGCGGCGAACACTGAAGCTTTCTTT. Translated, it gives CASSLERGAANTEAFF.

The V call is TRBV25-1, the J call TRBJ1-1; weak D call: TRBD1 (6 bases). Between the trimmed V and J ends, which lost 0 bases and 3 bases, there was a span of 17 bases. CDR1 and CDR2 (germline): MGHDK, SYGVNS. This CDR3 spans 17 amino acids. The CDR3 nucleotides are TGTGCCAGCAGTGAATATCGGACAGCAGATAGGTACACTGAAGCTTTCTTT. Translated: CASSEYRTADRYTEAFF.

The J gene is TRBJ2-6, the V gene TRBV2; D is undetermined. V was cut by 6 bases and J by 0 bases, with 9 bases left in between. Germline V gene lookup returns CDR1 SNHLY and CDR2 FYNNEI. This CDR3 has 15 amino acids. The CDR3 reads CASRESGSGANVLTF. In nucleotides, the CDR3 is TGTGCCAGCAGAGAGTCCGGCTCTGGGGCCAACGTCCTGACTTTC.

J is TRBJ2-3 and V is TRBV7-2; 13 bases line up with TRBD2. CDR1 and CDR2 (germline): SGHTA, FQGNSA. Losses at the gene ends were 3 bases for V and 12 bases for J; bases not matched to a gene: 21. CDR3 size: 19 residues. In nucleotides, the CDR3 is TGTGCCAGCAGCTTCGGCAGGGGCGAGATCAGGACTAGCGGGGGATCCCAGTATTTT. Translating it yields CASSFGRGEIRTSGGSQYF. Full variable domain (missing parts from reference TRBV7-2 and TRBJ2-3): GAGVSQSPSNKVTEKGKDVELRCDPISGHTALYWYRQSLGQGLEFLIYFQGNSAPDKSGLPSDRFSAERTGGSVSTLTIQRTQQEDSAVYLCASSFGRGEIRTSGGSQYFGPGTRLTVL.

V is TRBV7-2 and J is TRBJ2-7, with D unclear. V was shortened by 1 base and J by 2 bases, with 12 bases between the two germline ends. From germline, CDR1 is SGHTA and CDR2 FQGNSA. The CDR3 has 15 amino acids. The CDR3 is CASSLGAGPAYEQYF. CDR3 DNA: TGTGCCAGCAGCTTAGGGGCAGGTCCAGCCTACGAGCAGTACTTC. The full variable domain, with the rest looked up from reference TRBV7-2 and TRBJ2-7, is GAGVSQSPSNKVTEKGKDVELRCDPISGHTALYWYRQSLGQGLEFLIYFQGNSAPDKSGLPSDRFSAERTGGSVSTLTIQRTQQEDSAVYLCASSLGAGPAYEQYFGPGTRLTVT.

V gene TRBV5-1 combines with J gene TRBJ2-3; TRBD2 matches at 8 bases. The CDR3 is made up of 17 amino acids. Germline V gene lookup returns CDR1 SGHRS and CDR2 YFSETQ. After removal of 0 bases from V and 4 bases from J, the junction contained 10 bases not matched to a gene. CDR3 protein: CASSLGIAGSGADTQYF. The DNA for the CDR3 is TGCGCCAGCAGCTTGGGAATAGCGGGATCGGGAGCAGATACGCAGTATTTT.

The chain is built from TRBV6-5 and TRBJ2-5, with D possibly matching TRBD2 (6 bases). V shed 6 bases and J shed 5 bases, with 16 bases lying between them. The germline CDR1 and CDR2 sequences are MNHEY and SVGAGI. The CDR3 totals 14 residues. The CDR3 region is CASSQTEGRETQYF. The CDR3 DNA reads TGTGCCAGCAGCCAGACGGAGGGTCGGGAGACCCAGTACTTC.

The J gene is TRBJ2-1, the V gene TRBV5-1, with D perhaps matching TRBD2 (7 bases). With 4 bases removed from V and 5 bases from J, the gap between germline ends came to 16 bases. Germline V gene sequence: CDR1 SGHRS, CDR2 YFSETQ. CDR3 length: 15 residues. The CDR3, as DNA: TGCGCCAGCAGCCTCGGGGGCGGGGGCCACAATGAGCAGTTCTTC. It codes for CASSLGGGGHNEQFF. The whole variable domain, filled in from reference TRBV5-1 and TRBJ2-1, reads KAGVTQTPRYLIKTRGQQVTLSCSPISGHRSVSWYQQTPGQGLQFLFEYFSETQRNKGNFPGRFSGRQFSNSRSEMNVSTLELGDSALYLCASSLGGGGHNEQFFGPGTRLTVL.

The chain links TRBV7-3 to TRBJ2-2; possible D gene TRBD1, 5 bases. The germline V gene encodes CDR1 SGHTA and CDR2 FQGTGA. Trimming took off 6 bases at V and 0 bases at J, with 11 bases between the two ends. This CDR3 has 15 residues. This CDR3 reads CASSSGQTNTGELFF. The CDR3 nucleotides are TGTGCCAGCAGTTCCGGACAAACGAACACCGGGGAGCTGTTTTTT.

The chain uses TRBV9 and TRBJ2-3; TRBD2 aligns across 8 bases. Germline trimming cut 4 bases from V and 0 bases from J; bases unmatched to any gene: 10. The germline V gene encodes CDR1 SGDLS and CDR2 YYNGEE. This CDR3 contains 17 residues. CDR3 sequence: CASSPRLPGGSTDTQYF. As DNA, the CDR3 is TGTGCCAGCAGCCCCCGTTTGCCGGGAGGGAGCACAGATACGCAGTATTTT.

This rearrangement joins TRBV19 to TRBJ1-2, with a possible D match to TRBD1 (6 bases). The ends were cut back, 1 base at V and 4 bases at J, with 10 bases in the middle. The CDR3 loop spans 14 amino acids. The germline gives CDR1 LNHDA, CDR2 SQIVND (reference sequence). The CDR3 reads CASSIGGQPYGYTF. As DNA, the CDR3 is TGTGCCAGTAGTATAGGAGGACAGCCCTATGGCTACACCTTC.

V usage is TRBV6-1 and J usage is TRBJ1-1; no definite D call. V lost 7 bases and J lost 0, with 12 bases in between. This CDR3 region has 14 residues. CDR1 and CDR2 (germline): MNHNS, SASEGT. CDR3 sequence (DNA): TGTGCCAGCATCTCGGGGAACTTGAACACTGAAGCTTTCTTT. Amino acids: CASISGNLNTEAFF.